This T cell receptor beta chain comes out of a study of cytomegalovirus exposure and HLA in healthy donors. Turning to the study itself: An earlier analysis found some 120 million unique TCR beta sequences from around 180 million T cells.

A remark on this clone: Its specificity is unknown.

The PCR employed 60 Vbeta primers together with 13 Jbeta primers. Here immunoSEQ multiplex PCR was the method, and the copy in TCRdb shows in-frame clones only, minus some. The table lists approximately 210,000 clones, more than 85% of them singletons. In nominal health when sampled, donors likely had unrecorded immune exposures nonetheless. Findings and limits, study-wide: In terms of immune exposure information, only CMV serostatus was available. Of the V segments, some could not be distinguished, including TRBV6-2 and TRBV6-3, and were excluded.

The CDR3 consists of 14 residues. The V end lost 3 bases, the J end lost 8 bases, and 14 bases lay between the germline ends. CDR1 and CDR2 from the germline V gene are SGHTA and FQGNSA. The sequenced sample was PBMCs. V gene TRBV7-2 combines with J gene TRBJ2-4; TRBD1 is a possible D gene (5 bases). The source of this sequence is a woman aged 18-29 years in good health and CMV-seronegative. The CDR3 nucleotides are TGTGCCAGCAGCTTCGCTGGGGCCCTAGACATTCAGTACTTC. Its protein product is CASSFAGALDIQYF.